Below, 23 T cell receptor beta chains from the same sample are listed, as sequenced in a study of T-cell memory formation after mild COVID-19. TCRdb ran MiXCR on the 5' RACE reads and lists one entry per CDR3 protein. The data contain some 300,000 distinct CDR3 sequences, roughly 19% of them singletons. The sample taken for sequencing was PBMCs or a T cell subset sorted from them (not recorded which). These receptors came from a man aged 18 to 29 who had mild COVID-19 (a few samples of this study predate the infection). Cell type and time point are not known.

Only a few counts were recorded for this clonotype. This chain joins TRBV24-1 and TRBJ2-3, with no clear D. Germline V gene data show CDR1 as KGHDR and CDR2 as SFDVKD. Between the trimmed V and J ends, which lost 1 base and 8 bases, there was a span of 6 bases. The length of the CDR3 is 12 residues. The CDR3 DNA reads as TGTGCCACCAGTGATTTTGGGGTTACGCAGTATTTT. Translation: CATSDFGVTQYF.

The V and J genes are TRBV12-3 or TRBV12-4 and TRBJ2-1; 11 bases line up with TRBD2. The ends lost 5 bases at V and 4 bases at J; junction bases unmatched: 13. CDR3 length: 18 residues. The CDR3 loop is CASSLYPPTSGGYNEQFF. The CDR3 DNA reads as TGTGCCAGCAGTCTGTACCCTCCAACTAGCGGGGGATACAATGAGCAGTTCTTC.

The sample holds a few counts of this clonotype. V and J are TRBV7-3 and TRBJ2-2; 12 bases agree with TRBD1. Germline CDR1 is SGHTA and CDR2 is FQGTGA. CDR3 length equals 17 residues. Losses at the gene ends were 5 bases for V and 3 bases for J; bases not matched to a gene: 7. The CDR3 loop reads CASSPGQGAGDTGELFF. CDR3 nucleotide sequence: TGTGCCAGCAGCCCGGGACAGGGGGCTGGTGACACCGGGGAGCTGTTTTTT.

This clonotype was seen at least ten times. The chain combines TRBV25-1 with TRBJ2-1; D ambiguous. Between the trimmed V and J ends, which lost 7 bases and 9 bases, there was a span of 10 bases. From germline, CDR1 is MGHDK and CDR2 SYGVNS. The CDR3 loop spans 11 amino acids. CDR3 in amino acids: CASTLVGEQFF. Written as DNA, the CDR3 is TGTGCCAGCACCCTAGTGGGTGAGCAGTTCTTC.

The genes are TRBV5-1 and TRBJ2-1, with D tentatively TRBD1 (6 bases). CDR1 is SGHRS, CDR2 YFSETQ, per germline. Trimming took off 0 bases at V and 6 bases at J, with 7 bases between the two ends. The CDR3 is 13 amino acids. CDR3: CASSLGQVNEQFF. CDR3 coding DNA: TGCGCCAGCAGCTTGGGACAGGTCAATGAGCAGTTCTTC.

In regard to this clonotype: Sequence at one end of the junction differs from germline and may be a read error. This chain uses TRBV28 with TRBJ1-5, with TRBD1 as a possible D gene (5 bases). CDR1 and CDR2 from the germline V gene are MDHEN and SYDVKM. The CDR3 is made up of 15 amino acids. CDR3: CASSLPRWGNQPRHF. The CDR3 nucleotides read TGTGCCAGCAGCCTCCCCCGTTGGGGCAATCAGCCCCGGCATTTT.

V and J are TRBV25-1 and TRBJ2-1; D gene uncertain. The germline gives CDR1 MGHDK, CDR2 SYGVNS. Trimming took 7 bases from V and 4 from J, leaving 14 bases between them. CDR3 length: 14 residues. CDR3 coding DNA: TGTGCCAGCATCAGCCCCGACGATTACAATGAGCAGTTCTTC. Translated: CASISPDDYNEQFF.

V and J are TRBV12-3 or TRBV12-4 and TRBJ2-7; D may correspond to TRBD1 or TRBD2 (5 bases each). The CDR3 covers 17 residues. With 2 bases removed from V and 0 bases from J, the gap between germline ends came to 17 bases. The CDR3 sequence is CASSLWSAGASSYEQYF. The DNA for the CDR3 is TGTGCCAGCAGTTTATGGTCAGCCGGGGCAAGCTCCTACGAGCAGTACTTC.

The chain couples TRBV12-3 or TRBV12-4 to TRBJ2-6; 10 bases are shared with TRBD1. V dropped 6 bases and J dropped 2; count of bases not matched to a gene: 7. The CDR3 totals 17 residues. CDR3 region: CASSAGTGVPGANVLTF. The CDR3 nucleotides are TGTGCCAGCAGCGCCGGGACAGGGGTACCTGGGGCCAACGTCCTGACTTTC.

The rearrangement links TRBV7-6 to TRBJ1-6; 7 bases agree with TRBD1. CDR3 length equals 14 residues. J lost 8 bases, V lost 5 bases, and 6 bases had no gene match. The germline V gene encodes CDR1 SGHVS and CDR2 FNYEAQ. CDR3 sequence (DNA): TGTGCCAGCAGCCAACAGGGGAATGATTCACCCCTCCACTTT. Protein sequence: CASSQQGNDSPLHF.

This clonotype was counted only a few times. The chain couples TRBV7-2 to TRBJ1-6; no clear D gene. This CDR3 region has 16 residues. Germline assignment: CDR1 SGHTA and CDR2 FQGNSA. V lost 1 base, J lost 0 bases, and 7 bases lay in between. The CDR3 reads CASSLVWSSYNSPLHF. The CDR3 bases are TGTGCCAGCAGCTTAGTATGGAGCTCCTATAATTCACCCCTCCACTTT.

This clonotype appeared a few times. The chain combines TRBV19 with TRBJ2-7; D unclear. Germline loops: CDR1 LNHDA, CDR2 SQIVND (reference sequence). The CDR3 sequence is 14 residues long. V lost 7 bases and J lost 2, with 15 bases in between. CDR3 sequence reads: CASTPRTETYEQYV. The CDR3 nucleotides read TGTGCCAGTACCCCTCGGACCGAAACCTACGAGCAGTACGTC.

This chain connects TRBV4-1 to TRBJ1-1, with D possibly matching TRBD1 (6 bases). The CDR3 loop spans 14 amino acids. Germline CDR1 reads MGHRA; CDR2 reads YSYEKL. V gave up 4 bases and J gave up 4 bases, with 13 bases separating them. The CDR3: CASSPPPGVTEAFF. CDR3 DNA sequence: TGCGCCAGCAGCCCCCCCCCAGGGGTCACTGAAGCTTTCTTT.

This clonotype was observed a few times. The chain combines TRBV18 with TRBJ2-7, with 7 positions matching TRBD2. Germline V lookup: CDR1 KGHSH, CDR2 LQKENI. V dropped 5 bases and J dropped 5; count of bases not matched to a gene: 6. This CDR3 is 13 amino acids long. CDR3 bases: TGTGCCAGCTCATTCACCGGGAGGAACGAGCAGTACTTC. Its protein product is CASSFTGRNEQYF.

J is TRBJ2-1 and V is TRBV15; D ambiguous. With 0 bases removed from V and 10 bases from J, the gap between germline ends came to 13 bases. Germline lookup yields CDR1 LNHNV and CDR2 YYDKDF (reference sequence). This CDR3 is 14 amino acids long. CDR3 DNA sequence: TGTGCCACCAGCAGAGACCGTATAGCCGAGGAGCAGTTCTTC. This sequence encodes CATSRDRIAEEQFF.

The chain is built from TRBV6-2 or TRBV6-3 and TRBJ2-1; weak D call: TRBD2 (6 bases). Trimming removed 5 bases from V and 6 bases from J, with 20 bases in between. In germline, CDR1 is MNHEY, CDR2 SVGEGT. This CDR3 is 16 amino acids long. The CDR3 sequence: CASSARDGYGGNEQFF. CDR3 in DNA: TGTGCCAGCAGTGCGCGAGACGGTTACGGGGGCAATGAGCAGTTCTTC.

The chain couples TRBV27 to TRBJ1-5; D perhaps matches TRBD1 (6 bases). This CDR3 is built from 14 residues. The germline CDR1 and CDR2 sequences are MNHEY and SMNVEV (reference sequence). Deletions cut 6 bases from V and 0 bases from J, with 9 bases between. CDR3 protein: CASRLQGSNQPQHF. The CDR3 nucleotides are TGTGCCAGCAGACTACAGGGTAGCAATCAGCCCCAGCATTTT.

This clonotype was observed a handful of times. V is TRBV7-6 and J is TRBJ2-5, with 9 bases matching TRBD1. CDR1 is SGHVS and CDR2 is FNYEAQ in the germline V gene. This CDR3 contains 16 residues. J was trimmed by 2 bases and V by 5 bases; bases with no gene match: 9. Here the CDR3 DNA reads TGTGCCAGCAGCCCGTTGGGGACAGGGATTCAAGAGACCCAGTACTTC. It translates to CASSPLGTGIQETQYF.

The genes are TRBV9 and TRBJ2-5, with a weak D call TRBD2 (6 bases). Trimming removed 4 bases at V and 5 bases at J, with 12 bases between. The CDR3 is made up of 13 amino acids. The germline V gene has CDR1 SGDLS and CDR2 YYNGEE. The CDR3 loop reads CASSQDYGETQYF. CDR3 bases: TGTGCCAGCAGCCAGGACTACGGTGAGACCCAGTACTTC.

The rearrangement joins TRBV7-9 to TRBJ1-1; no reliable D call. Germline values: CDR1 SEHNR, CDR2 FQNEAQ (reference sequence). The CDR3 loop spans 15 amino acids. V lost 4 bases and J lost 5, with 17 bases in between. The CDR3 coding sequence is TGTGCCAGCAGCTCGCAAACCGGAGGGCTTACTGAAGCTTTCTTT. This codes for CASSSQTGGLTEAFF.

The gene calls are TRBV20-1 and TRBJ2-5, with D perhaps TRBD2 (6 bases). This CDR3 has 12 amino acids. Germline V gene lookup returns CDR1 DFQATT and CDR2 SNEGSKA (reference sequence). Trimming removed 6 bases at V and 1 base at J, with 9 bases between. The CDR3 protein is CSAQAGQETQYF. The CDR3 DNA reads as TGCAGTGCCCAAGCGGGCCAAGAGACCCAGTACTTC.

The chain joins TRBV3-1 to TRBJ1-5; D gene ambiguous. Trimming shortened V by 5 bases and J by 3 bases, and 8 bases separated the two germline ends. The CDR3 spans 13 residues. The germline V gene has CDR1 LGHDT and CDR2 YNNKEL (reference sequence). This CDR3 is CASSKGHNQPQHF. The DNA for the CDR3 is TGTGCCAGCAGCAAGGGCCACAATCAGCCCCAGCATTTT.

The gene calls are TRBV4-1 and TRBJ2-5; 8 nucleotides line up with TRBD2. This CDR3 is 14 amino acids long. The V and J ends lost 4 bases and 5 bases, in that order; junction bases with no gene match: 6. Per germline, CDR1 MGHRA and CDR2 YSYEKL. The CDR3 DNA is TGCGCCAGCAGCCCTCGGGGGGGCTCGGAGACCCAGTACTTC. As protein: CASSPRGGSETQYF.